One and the same sample provided the 2 T cell receptor beta chains below, sequenced in a study of Graves' ophthalmopathy and Graves' hyperthyroidism. From RNA, the CDR3 regions of TCR beta chains were amplified and sequenced. Following a first-round RT-PCR that used HTBI primers, a second-round multiplex PCR was carried out. Via MiXCR, TCRdb re-called the multiplex PCR reads, giving one row per CDR3 protein. The sample yields some 750,000 distinct CDR3 sequences, approximately 40% seen once. The sequenced sample consisted of peripheral blood. These receptors came from an adult man with Graves' ophthalmopathy.

There are a few counts of this clonotype. This chain joins TRBV20-1 and TRBJ1-6; TRBD1 aligns across 7 bases. Germline V gene lookup returns CDR1 DFQATT and CDR2 SNEGSKA (reference sequence). The CDR3 runs 17 residues. Unmatched junction bases numbered 5, after V lost 0 bases and J lost 0 bases. CDR3 nucleotides: TGCAGTGCTAGAGATCCCGCAGGGGGCTCCTATAATTCACCCCTCCACTTT. Translating it yields CSARDPAGGSYNSPLHF.

The rearrangement links TRBV19 to TRBJ2-2; TRBD1 matches at 9 bases. The J segment lost 4 bases and the V segment lost 5 bases, leaving 5 bases of the junction unmatched. Germline V lookup: CDR1 LNHDA, CDR2 SQIVND (reference sequence). The CDR3 runs to 15 residues. The CDR3 is CASSPGQGLTGELFF. CDR3 nucleotide sequence: TGTGCCAGTAGTCCGGGACAGGGCCTCACCGGGGAGCTGTTTTTT.